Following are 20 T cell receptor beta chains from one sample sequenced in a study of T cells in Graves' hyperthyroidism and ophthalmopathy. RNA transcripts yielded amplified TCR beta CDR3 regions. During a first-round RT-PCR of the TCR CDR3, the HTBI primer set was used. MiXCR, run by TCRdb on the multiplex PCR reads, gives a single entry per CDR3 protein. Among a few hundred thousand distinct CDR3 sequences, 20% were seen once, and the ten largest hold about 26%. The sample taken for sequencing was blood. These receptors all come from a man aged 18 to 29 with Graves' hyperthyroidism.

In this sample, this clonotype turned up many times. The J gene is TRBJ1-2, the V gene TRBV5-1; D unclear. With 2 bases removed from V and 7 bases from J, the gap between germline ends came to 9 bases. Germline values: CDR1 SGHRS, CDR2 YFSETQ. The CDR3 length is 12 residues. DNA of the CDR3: TGCGCCAGCAGCTTTGGGCTGGGTGGCTACACCTTC. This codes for CASSFGLGGYTF. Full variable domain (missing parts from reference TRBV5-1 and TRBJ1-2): KAGVTQTPRYLIKTRGQQVTLSCSPISGHRSVSWYQQTPGQGLQFLFEYFSETQRNKGNFPGRFSGRQFSNSRSEMNVSTLELGDSALYLCASSFGLGGYTFGSGTRLTVV.

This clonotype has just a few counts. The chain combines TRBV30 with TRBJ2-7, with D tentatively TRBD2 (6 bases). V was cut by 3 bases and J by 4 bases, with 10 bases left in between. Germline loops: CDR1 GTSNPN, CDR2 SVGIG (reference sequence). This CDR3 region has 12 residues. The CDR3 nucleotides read TGTGCCTGGAGCCGCGGGGTGTACGAGCAGTACTTC. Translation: CAWSRGVYEQYF. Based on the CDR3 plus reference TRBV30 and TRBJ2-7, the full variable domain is SQTIHQWPATLVQPVGSPLSLECTVEGTSNPNLYWYRQAAGRGLQLLFYSVGIGQISSEVPQNLSASRPQDRQFILSSKKLLLSDSGFYLCAWSRGVYEQYFGPGTRLTVT.

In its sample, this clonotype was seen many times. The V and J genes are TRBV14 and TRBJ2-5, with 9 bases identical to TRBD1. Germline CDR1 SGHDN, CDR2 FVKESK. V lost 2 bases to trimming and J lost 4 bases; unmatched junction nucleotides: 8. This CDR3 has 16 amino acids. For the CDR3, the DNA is TGTGCCAGCAGCCAACTCCCGGGACAGGGAGGAGAGACCCAGTACTTC. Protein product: CASSQLPGQGGETQYF.

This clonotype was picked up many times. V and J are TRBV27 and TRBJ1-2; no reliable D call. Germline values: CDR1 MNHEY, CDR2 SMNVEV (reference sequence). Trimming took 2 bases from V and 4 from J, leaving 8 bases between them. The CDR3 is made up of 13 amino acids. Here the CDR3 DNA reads TGTGCCAGCAGTTTAAGTAGCAGCTATGGCTACACCTTC. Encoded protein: CASSLSSSYGYTF.

For the CDR3, the DNA is TGTGCCATCATGCGCACGGGGGACGAGCAGTACTTC. Its protein is CAIMRTGDEQYF. The chain has TRBV10-3 and TRBJ2-7; tentative D call: TRBD2 (6 bases). The CDR3 contains 12 residues. The V and J ends lost 7 bases and 5 bases respectively, with 12 bases between them. CDR1 ENHRY and CDR2 SYGVKD come from the germline V gene.

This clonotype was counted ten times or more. The CDR3 here is CASRSRDRRLGQYF. Here the CDR3 DNA reads TGTGCCAGCAGATCCCGGGACAGACGACTAGGGCAGTACTTC. The chain uses TRBV6-1 and TRBJ2-7; D might be TRBD1 (7 bases). The germline gives CDR1 MNHNS, CDR2 SASEGT. This CDR3 contains 14 residues. V shed 6 bases and J shed 9 bases, with 21 bases lying between them.

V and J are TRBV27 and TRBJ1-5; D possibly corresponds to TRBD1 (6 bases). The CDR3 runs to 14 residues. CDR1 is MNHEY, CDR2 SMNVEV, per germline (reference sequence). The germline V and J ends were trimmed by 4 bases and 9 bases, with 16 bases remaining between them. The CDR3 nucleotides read TGTGCCAGCAGTTCTCAGGGGCCCGATCGGCCCCAGCATTTT. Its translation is CASSSQGPDRPQHF.

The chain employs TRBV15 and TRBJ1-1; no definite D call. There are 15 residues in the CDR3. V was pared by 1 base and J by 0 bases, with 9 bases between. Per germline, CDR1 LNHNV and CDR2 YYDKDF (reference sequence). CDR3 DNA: TGTGCCACCAGCAGAGCAGGAGCCCTGAACACTGAAGCTTTCTTT. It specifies CATSRAGALNTEAFF.

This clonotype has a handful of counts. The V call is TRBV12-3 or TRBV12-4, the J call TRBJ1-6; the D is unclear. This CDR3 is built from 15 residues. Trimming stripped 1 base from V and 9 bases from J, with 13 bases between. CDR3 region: CASSLDPLIISPLHF. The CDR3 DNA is TGTGCCAGCAGTTTAGACCCCCTTATAATTTCACCCCTCCACTTT.

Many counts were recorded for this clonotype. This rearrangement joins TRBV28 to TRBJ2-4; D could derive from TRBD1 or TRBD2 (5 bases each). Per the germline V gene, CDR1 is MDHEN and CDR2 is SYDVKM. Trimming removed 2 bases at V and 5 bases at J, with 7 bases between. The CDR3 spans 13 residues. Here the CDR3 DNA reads TGTGCCAGCAGTTTAGGGGGAGAAAACATTCAGTACTTC. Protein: CASSLGGENIQYF.

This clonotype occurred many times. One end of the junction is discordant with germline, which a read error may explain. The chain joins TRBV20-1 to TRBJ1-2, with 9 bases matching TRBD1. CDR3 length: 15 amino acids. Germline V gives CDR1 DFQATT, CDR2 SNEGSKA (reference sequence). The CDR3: CSAREMDRGFDVYPF. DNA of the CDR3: TGCAGTGCTAGAGAAATGGACAGGGGATTTGATGTATACCCCTTC.

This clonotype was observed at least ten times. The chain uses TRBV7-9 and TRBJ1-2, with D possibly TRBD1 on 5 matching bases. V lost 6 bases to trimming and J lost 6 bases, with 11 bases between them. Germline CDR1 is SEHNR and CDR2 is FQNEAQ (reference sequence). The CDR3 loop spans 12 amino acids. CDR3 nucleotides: TGTGCCAGCAGAAGGGACCTGAATGGCTACACCTTC. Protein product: CASRRDLNGYTF.

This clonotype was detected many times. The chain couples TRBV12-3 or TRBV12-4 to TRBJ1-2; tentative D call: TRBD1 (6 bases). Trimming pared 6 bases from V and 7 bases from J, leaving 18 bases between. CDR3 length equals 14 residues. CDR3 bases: TGTGCCAGCAGCTCCTCAACAGGGCGGGCTGGCTACACCTTC. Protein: CASSSSTGRAGYTF.

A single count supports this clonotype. The CDR3 DNA sequence: TGTGCCAGCAGTTACTCGACCGGTTGGGAGGATCAGCCCCAGCATTTT. It encodes CASSYSTGWEDQPQHF. The chain couples TRBV6-2 or TRBV6-3 to TRBJ1-5; no clear D. This CDR3 is 16 amino acids long. CDR1 MNHEY and CDR2 SVGEGT come from the germline V gene. V lost 0 bases to trimming and J lost 5 bases, with 14 bases between them.

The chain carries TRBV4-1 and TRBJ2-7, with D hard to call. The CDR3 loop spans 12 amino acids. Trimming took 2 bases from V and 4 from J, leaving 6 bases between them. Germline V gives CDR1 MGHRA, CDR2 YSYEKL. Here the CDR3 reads CASSQLGYEQYF. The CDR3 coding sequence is TGCGCCAGCAGCCAACTTGGTTACGAGCAGTACTTC.

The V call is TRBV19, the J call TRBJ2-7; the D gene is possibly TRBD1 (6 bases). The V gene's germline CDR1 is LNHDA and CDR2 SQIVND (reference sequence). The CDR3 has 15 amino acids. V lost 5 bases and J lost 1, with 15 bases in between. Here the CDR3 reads CASSATGTHSYEQYF. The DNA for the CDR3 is TGTGCCAGTAGTGCCACAGGGACCCATTCCTACGAGCAGTACTTC.

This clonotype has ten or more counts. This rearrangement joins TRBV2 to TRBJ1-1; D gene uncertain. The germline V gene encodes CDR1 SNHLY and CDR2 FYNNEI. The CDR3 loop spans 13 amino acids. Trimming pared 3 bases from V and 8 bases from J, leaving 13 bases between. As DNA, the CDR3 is TGTGCCAGCAGTGACGGCCTGCGGGAGGAAGCTTTCTTT. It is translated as CASSDGLREEAFF.

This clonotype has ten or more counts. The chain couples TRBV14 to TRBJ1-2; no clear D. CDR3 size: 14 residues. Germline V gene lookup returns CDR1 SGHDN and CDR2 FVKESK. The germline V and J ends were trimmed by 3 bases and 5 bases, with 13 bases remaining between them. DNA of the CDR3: TGTGCCAGCAGCCACCGGCCGCCACGGTATGGCTACACCTTC. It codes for CASSHRPPRYGYTF.

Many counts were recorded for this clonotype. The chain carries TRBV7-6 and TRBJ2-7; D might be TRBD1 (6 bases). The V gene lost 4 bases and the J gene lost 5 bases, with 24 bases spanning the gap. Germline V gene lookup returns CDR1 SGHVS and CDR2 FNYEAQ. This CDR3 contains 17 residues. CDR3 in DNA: TGTGCCAGCAGCTCCCTAGGGGGAAAAAACCCCGGGAACGAGCAGTACTTC. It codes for CASSSLGGKNPGNEQYF.

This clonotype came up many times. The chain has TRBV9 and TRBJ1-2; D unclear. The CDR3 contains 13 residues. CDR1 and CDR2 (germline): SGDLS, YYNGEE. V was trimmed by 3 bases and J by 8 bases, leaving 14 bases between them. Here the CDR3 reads CASSATSSEGYTF. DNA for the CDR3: TGTGCCAGCAGCGCTACATCGTCGGAAGGCTACACCTTC. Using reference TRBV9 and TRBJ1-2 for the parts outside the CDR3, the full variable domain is DSGVTQTPKHLITATGQRVTLRCSPRSGDLSVYWYQQSLDQGLQFLIQYYNGEERAKGNILERFSAQQFPDLHSELNLSSLELGDSALYFCASSATSSEGYTFGSGTRLTVV.